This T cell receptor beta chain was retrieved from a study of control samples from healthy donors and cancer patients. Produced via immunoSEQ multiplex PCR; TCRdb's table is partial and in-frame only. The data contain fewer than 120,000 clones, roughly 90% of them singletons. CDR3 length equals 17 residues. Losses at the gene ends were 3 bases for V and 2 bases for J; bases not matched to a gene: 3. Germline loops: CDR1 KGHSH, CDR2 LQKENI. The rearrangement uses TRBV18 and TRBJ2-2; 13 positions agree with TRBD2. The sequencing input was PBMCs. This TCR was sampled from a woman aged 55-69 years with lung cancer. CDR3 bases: TGTGCCAGCTCACCCCTGGGACTAGCGGGAAACACCGGGGAGCTGTTTTTT. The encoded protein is CASSPLGLAGNTGELFF.